This T cell receptor beta chain comes out of a study of CD8 T cells in ankylosing spondylitis. This clonotype was observed once. No antigen is known for it. One end of the junction varies from germline; a read error may be responsible. Points from the study as a whole: A TCR beta motif of eight or nine highly homologous variants seemed to mark ankylosing spondylitis blood.

Quantitative 5'-RACE was performed with molecular barcodes, and it yielded the TCR beta libraries. TCRdb called the 5' RACE reads again in MiXCR, with one record for every CDR3 protein. The data contain roughly 350,000 distinct CDR3 sequences, less than 10% of them seen just once; the ten biggest clones take up 13% to 15%. This CDR3 spans 14 amino acids. In germline, CDR1 is PRHDT, CDR2 FYEKMQ (reference sequence). The sequencing sample was made of blood, either unsorted or a sorted T cell fraction (not recorded which). The genes are TRBV13 and TRBJ2-7, with D possibly matching TRBD1 (6 bases). The receptor's source is a male donor with ankylosing spondylitis. The CDR3: CASNLGQGIHEQYF. The CDR3 DNA reads TGTGCCAGCAACTTAGGGCAGGGGATCCACGAGCAGTACTTC.